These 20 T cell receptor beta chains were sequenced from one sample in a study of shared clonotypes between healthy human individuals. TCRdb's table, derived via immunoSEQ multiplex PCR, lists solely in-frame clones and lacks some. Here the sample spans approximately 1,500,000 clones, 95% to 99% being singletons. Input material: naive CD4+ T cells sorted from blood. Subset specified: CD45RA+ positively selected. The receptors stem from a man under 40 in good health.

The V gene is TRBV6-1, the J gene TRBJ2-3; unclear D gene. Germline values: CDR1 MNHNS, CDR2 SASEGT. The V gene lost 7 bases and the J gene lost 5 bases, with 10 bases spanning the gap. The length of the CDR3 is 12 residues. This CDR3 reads CASISRLDTQYF. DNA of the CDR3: TGTGCCAGCATTTCAAGGTTAGATACGCAGTATTTT.

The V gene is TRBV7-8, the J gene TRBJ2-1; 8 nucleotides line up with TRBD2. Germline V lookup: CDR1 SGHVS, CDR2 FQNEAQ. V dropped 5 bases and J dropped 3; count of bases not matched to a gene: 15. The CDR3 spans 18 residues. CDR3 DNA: TGTGCCAGCAGCCCAGGATCCCTTACTAGCGGTTTCTACAATGAGCAGTTCTTC. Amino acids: CASSPGSLTSGFYNEQFF.

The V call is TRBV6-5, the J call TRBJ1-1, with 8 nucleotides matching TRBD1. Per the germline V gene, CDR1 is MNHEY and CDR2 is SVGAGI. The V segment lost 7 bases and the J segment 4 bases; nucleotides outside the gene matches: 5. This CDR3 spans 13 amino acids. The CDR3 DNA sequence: TGTGCCAGCACCCGGACAGGGTTCACTGAAGCTTTCTTT. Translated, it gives CASTRTGFTEAFF.

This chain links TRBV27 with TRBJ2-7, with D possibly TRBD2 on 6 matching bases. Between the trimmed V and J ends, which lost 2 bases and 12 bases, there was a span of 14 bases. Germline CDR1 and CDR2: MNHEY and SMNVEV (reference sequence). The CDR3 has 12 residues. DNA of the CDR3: TGTGCCAGCAGTTTAGTTAGCGGCGCGGTGTACTTC. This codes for CASSLVSGAVYF.

The CDR3 here is CASSPGLAGQETQYF. The CDR3 nucleotides are TGTGCCAGCAGCCCCGGACTAGCGGGACAAGAGACCCAGTACTTC. The chain recombines TRBV9 with TRBJ2-5; TRBD2 matches at 12 bases. Trimming took 4 bases from V and 2 from J; bases not matched to a gene: 3. CDR1 and CDR2 from the germline V gene are SGDLS and YYNGEE. The CDR3 totals 15 residues.

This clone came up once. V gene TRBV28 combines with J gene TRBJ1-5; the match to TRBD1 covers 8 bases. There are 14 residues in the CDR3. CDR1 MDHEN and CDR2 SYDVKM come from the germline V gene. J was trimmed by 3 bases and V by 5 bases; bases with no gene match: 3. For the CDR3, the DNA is TGTGCCAGCAGTACACAGGGGGACAATCAGCCCCAGCATTTT. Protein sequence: CASSTQGDNQPQHF.

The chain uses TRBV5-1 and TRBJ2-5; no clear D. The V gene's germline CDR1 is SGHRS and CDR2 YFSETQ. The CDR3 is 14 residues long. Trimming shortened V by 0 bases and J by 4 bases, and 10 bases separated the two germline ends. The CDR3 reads CASSLVSSAETQYF. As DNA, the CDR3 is TGCGCCAGCAGCTTGGTTAGCTCAGCAGAGACCCAGTACTTC. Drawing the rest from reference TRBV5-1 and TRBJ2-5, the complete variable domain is KAGVTQTPRYLIKTRGQQVTLSCSPISGHRSVSWYQQTPGQGLQFLFEYFSETQRNKGNFPGRFSGRQFSNSRSEMNVSTLELGDSALYLCASSLVSSAETQYFGPGTRLLVL.

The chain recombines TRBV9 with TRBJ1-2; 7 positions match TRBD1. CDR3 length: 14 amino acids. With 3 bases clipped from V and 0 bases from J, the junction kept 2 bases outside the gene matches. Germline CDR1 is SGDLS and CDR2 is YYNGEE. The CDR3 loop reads CASSAGTANYGYTF. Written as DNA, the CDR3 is TGTGCCAGCAGCGCCGGGACAGCTAACTATGGCTACACCTTC.

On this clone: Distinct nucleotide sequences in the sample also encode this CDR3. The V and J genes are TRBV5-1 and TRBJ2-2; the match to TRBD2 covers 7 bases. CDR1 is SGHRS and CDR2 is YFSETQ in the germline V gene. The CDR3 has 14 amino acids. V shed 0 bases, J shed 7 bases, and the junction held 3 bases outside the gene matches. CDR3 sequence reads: CASSLALAVGELFF. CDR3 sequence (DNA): TGCGCCAGCAGCTTGGCGCTAGCGGTCGGGGAGCTGTTTTTT.

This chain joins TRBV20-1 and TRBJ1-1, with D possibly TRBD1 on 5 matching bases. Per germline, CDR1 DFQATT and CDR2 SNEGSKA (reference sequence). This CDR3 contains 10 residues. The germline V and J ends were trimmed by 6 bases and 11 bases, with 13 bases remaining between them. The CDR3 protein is CSAPDRWAFF. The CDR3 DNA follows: TGCAGTGCCCCTGACAGATGGGCTTTCTTT.

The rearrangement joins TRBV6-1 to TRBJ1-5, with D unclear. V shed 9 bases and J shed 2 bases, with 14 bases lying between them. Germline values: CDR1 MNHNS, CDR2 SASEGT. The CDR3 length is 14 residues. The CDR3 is CARSRGLGNQPQHF. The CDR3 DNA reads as TGTGCCAGATCCCGGGGTCTTGGCAATCAGCCCCAGCATTTT.

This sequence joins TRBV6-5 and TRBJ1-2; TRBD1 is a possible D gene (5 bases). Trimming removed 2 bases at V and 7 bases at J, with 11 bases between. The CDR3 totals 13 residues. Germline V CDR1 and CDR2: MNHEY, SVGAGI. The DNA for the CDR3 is TGTGCCAGCAGTTACGGGCAGGGCCCTGGCTACACCTTC. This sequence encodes CASSYGQGPGYTF.

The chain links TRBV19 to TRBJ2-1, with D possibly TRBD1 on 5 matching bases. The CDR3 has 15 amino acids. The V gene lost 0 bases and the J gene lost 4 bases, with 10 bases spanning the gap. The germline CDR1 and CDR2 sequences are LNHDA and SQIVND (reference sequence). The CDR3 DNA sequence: TGTGCCAGTAGTATAGATCCCCAGGGTTACAATGAGCAGTTCTTC. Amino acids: CASSIDPQGYNEQFF.

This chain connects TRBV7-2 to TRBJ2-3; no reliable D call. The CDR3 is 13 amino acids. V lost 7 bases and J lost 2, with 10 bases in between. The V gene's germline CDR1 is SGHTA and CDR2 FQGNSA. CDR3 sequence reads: CASNLWPTDTQYF. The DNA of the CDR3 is TGTGCCAGCAACCTCTGGCCCACAGATACGCAGTATTTT.

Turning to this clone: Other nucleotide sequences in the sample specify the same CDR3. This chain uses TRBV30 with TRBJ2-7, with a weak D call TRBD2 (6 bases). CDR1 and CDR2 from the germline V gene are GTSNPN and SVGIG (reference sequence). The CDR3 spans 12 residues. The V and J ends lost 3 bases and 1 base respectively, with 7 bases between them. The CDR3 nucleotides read TGTGCCTGGAGGACTAGTTCCTACGAGCAGTACTTC. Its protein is CAWRTSSYEQYF.

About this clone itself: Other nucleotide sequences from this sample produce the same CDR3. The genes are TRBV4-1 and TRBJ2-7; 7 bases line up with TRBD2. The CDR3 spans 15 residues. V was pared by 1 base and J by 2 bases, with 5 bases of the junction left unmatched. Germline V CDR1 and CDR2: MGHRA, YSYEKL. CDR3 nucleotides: TGCGCCAGCAGCCAAGGTCTGGCGGGGGCCTACGAGCAGTACTTC. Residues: CASSQGLAGAYEQYF.

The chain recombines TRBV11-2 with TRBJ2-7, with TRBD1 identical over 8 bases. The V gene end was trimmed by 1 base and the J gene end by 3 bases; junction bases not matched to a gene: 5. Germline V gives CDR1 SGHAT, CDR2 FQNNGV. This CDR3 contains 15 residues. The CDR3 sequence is CASSLGWTGNYEQYF. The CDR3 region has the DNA TGTGCCAGCAGCTTAGGTTGGACAGGGAACTACGAGCAGTACTTC.

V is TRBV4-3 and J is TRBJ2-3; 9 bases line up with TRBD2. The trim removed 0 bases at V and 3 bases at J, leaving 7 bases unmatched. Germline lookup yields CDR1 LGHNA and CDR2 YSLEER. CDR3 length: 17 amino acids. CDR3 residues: CASSQDSLAGWTDTQYF. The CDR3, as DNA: TGCGCCAGCAGCCAAGATTCCCTAGCGGGATGGACAGATACGCAGTATTTT.

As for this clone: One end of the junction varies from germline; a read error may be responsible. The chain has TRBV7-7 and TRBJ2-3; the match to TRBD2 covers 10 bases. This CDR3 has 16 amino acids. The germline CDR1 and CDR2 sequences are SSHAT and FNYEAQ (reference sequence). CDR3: CASSPGSGLAGETQYF. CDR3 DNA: TGTGCTAGCAGCCCCGGGTCGGGCCTAGCGGGAGAGACGCAGTATTTT. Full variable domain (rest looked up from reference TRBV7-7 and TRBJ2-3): GAGVSQSPRYKVTKRGQDVTLRCDPISSHATLYWYQQALGQGPEFLTYFNYEAQPDKSGLPSDRFSAERPEGSISTLTIQRTEQRDSAMYRCASSPGSGLAGETQYFGPGTRLTVL.

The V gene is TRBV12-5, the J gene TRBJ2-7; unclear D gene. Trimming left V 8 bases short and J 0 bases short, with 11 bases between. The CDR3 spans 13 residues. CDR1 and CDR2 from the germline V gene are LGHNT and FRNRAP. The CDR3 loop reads CASSPRSSYEQYF. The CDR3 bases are TGTGCTAGTAGCCCTAGGAGCTCCTACGAGCAGTACTTC.